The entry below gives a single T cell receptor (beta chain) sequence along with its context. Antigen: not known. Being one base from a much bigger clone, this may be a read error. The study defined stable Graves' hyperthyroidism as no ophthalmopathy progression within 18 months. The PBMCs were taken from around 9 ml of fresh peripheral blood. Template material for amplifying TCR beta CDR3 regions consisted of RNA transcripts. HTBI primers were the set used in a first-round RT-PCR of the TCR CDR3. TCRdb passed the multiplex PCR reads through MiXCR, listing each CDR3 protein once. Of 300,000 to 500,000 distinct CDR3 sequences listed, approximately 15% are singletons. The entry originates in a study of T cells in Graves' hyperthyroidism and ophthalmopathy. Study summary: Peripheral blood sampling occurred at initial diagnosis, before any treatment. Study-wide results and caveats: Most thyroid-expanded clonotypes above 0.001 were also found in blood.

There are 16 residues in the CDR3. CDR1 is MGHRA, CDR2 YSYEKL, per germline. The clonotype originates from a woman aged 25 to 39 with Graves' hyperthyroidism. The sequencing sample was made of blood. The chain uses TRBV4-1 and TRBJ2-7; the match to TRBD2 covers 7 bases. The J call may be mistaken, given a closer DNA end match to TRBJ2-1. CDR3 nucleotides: TGCGCCAGCAGCCACGACGGGCGGGAGATCCCCTACGAGCAGTTCTTC. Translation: CASSHDGREIPYEQFF.